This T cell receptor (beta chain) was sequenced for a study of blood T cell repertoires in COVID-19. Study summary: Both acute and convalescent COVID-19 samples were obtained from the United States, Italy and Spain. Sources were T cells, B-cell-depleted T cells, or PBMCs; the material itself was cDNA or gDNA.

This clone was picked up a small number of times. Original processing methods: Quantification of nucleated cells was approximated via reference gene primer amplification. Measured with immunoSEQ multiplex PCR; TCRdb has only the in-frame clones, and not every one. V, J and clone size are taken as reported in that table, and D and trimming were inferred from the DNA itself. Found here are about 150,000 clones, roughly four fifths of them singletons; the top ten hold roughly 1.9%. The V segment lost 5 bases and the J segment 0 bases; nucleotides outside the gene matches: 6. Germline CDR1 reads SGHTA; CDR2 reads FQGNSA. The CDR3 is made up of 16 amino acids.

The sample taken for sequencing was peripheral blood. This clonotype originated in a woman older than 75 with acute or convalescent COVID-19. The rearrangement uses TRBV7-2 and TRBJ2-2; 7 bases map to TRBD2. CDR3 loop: CASSPVAGANTGELFF. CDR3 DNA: TGTGCCAGCAGCCCCGTCGCGGGGGCGAACACCGGGGAGCTGTTTTTT.